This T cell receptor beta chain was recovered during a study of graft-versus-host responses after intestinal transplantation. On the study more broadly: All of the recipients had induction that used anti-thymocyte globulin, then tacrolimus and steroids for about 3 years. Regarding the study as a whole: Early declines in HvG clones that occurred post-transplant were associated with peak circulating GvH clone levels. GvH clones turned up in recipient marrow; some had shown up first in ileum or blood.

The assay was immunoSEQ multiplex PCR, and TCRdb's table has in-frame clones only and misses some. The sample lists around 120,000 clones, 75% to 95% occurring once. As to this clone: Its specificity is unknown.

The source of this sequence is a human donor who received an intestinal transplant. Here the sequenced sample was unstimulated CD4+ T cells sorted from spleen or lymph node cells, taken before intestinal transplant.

The CDR3 loop is CASSQEGDGRLAETQYF. DNA for the CDR3: TGCGCCAGCAGCCAAGAGGGTGACGGTCGACTAGCGGAGACCCAGTACTTC. The chain uses TRBV4-1 and TRBJ2-5; the match to TRBD2 covers 8 bases. Germline V CDR1 and CDR2: MGHRA, YSYEKL. This CDR3 has 17 residues. Trimming at V came to 0 bases and at J to 5 bases, leaving 11 bases not matched to a gene.